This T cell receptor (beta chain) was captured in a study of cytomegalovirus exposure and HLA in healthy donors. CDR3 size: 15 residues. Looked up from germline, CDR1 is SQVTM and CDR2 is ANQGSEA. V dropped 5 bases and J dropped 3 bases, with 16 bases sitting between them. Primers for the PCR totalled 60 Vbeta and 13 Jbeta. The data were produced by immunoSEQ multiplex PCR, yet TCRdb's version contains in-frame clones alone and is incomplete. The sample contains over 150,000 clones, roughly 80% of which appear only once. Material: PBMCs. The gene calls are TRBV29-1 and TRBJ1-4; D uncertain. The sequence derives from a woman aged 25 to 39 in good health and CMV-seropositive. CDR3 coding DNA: TGCAGCGTTAGCTTTTCACGGGGATCTAATGAAAAACTGTTTTTT. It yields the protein CSVSFSRGSNEKLFF.